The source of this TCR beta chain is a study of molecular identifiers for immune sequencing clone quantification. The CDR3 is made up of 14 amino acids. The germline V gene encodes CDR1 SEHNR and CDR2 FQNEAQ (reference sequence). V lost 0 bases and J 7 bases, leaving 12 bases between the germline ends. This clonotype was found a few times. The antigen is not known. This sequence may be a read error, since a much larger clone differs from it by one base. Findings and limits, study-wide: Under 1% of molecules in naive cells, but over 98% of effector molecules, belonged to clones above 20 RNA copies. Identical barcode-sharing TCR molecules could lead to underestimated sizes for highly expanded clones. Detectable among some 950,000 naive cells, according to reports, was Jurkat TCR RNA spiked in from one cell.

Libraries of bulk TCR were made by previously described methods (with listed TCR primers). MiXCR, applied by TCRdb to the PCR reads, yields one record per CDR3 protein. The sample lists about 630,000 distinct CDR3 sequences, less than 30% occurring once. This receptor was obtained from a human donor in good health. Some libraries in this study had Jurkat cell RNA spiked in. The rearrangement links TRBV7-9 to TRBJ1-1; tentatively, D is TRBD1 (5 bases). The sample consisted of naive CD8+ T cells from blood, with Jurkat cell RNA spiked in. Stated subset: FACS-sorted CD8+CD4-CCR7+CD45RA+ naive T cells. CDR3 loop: CASSLAGGVVEAFF. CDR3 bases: TGTGCCAGCAGCTTAGCGGGGGGGGTAGTTGAAGCTTTCTTT.